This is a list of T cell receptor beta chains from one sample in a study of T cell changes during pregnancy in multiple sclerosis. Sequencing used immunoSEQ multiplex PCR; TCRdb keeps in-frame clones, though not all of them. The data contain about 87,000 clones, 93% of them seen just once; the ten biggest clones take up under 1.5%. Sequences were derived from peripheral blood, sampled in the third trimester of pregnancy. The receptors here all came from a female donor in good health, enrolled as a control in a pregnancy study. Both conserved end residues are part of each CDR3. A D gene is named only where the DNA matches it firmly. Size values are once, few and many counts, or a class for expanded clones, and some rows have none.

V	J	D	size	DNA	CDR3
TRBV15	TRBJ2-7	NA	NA	TGTGCCACCAGCAGAACGTCACTAGTCAACGAGCAGTACTTC	CATSRTSLVNEQYF
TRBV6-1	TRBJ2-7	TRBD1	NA	TGTGCCAGCAGTGTTTACAGGGGCTCCTACGAGCAGTACTTC	CASSVYRGSYEQYF
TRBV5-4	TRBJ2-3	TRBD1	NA	TGTGCCAGCAGCGGCCAAGGACAGGGGGCTCTGGATACGCAGTATTTT	CASSGQGQGALDTQYF
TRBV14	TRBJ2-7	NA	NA	TGTGCCAGCAGCAACAGGGAAAGGGGTTACGAGCAGTACTTC	CASSNRERGYEQYF
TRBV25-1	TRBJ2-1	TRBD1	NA	TGTGCCAGCAGTGGAGGGGACAGAAACAATGAGCAGTTCTTC	CASSGGDRNNEQFF
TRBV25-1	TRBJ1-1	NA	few	TGTGCCAGCAGTGATACGACTAACGCTGAAGCTTTCTTT	CASSDTTNAEAFF
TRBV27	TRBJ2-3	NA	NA	TGTGCCAGCAGTTTATCGATGCGGCTACTGGGTCCCACAGATACGCAGTATTTT	CASSLSMRLLGPTDTQYF
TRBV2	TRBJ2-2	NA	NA	TGTGCCAGCGGTATTGGGACTAACACCGGGGAGCTGTTTTTT	CASGIGTNTGELFF
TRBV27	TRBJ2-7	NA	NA	TGTGCCAGCAGCCCTATTGTCTGGGAGTCCACCTACGAGCAGTACTTC	CASSPIVWESTYEQYF
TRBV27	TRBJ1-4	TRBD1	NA	TGTGCCAGCAGTTTTAGGGGACAGAGTAATGAAAAACTGTTTTTT	CASSFRGQSNEKLFF
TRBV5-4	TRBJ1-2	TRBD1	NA	TGTGCCAGCAGCCCGGGACAGGGGGCAGGCTACACCTTC	CASSPGQGAGYTF
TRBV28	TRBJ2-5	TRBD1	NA	TGTGCCAGCAGTGACAGGGTAGGCGAGACCCAGTACTTC	CASSDRVGETQYF
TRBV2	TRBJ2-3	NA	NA	TGTGCCAGCAGCGATAGGGACTTCCCGCAGTATTTT	CASSDRDFPQYF
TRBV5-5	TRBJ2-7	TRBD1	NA	TGTGCCAGCAGCGCCTTCGGGACAGGTCTGAGGGAGCAGTACTTC	CASSAFGTGLREQYF
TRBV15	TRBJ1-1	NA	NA	TGTGCCACCAGCAGACGAGGAACAGGGTTCACTGAAGCTTTCTTT	CATSRRGTGFTEAFF
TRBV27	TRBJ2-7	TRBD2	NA	TGTGCCAGCAGTTTATCCGGGAGGGCCTACGAGCAGTACTTC	CASSLSGRAYEQYF